This is a list of T cell receptor beta chains from one sample in a study of OX40 agonist ivuxolimab in advanced cancers. TCRdb's copy holds only in-frame clones and misses some; the assay was immunoSEQ multiplex PCR. This sample has tens of thousands of clones, with 81% found just once. This sample comprised CD4+ or CD8+ T cells sorted from blood, obtained in a trial of the OX40 agonist ivuxolimab. These receptors were collected from an adult with an advanced solid tumor such as melanoma, head and neck, liver or kidney cancer. CDR3s include the opening cysteine and the closing phenylalanine or tryptophan. Fields, in order: J gene, D gene, V gene, clone size, CDR3 DNA, CDR3 protein. D genes are given only for firm matches. Expanded clones get a size class; other rows say once, few or many, or leave the size out.

j_gene: TRBJ2-7
d_gene: NA
v_gene: TRBV4-2
abundance: NA
CDR3nt: TGTGCCAGCAGCCAAGCTATGTTCCTTTCCGAGCAGTACTTC
CDR3aa: CASSQAMFLSEQYF

j_gene: TRBJ1-6
d_gene: NA
v_gene: TRBV2
abundance: NA
CDR3nt: TGTGCCAGCGGGCCAGTGGGTAATTCACCCCTCCACTTT
CDR3aa: CASGPVGNSPLHF

j_gene: TRBJ2-7
d_gene: TRBD1
v_gene: TRBV30
abundance: few
CDR3nt: TGTGCCTGGAGTACCGGGACAGGGAACTACGAGCAGTACTTC
CDR3aa: CAWSTGTGNYEQYF

j_gene: TRBJ1-2
d_gene: NA
v_gene: TRBV9
abundance: few
CDR3nt: TGTGCCAGCAGCGTAGGGGGCTATGGCTACACCTTC
CDR3aa: CASSVGGYGYTF

j_gene: TRBJ1-1
d_gene: TRBD1
v_gene: TRBV7-9
abundance: NA
CDR3nt: TGTGCCAGCAGCATGATACAGGGGGCGAACACTGAAGCTTTCTTT
CDR3aa: CASSMIQGANTEAFF

j_gene: TRBJ1-2
d_gene: NA
v_gene: TRBV4-2
abundance: once
CDR3nt: TGTGCCAGCAGCCAATCCCCATGGGGCTCAACCCCGGGCTATGGCTACACCTTC
CDR3aa: CASSQSPWGSTPGYGYTF

j_gene: TRBJ2-2
d_gene: TRBD2
v_gene: TRBV18
abundance: NA
CDR3nt: TGTGCCAGCTCACCACCGGCGGGGGTCTACACCGGGGAGCTGTTTTTT
CDR3aa: CASSPPAGVYTGELFF

j_gene: TRBJ2-5
d_gene: TRBD2
v_gene: TRBV29-1
abundance: NA
CDR3nt: TGCAGCGTTCCCCCCCCCAGCGGGAGCGAGACCCAGTACTTC
CDR3aa: CSVPPPSGSETQYF

j_gene: TRBJ1-2
d_gene: TRBD1
v_gene: TRBV28
abundance: NA
CDR3nt: TGTGCCACTCAGGGGGCTTTAGGCTACACCTTC
CDR3aa: CATQGALGYTF

j_gene: TRBJ1-4
d_gene: NA
v_gene: TRBV19
abundance: NA
CDR3nt: TGTGCCAGTAGTTCCGGGACAACTAATGAAAAACTGTTTTTT
CDR3aa: CASSSGTTNEKLFF

j_gene: TRBJ2-7
d_gene: NA
v_gene: TRBV30
abundance: few
CDR3nt: TGTGCCTGGTCCGGAGGCCAAGCCTACGAGCAGTACTTC
CDR3aa: CAWSGGQAYEQYF

j_gene: TRBJ2-2
d_gene: TRBD2
v_gene: TRBV5-1
abundance: NA
CDR3nt: TGCGCCAGCAGCGACGGGACTAGCGGGAGGGCCAACACCGGGGAGCTGTTTTTT
CDR3aa: CASSDGTSGRANTGELFF

j_gene: TRBJ2-2
d_gene: TRBD2
v_gene: TRBV13
abundance: NA
CDR3nt: TGTGCCAGCAGCTTAGGGCTAGCGGGCACCGGGGAGCTGTTTTTT
CDR3aa: CASSLGLAGTGELFF

j_gene: TRBJ2-5
d_gene: TRBD2
v_gene: TRBV28
abundance: NA
CDR3nt: TGTGCCAGCAGTTCTGCGGGAGGCCGAGAGACCCAGTACTTC
CDR3aa: CASSSAGGRETQYF

j_gene: TRBJ2-7
d_gene: NA
v_gene: TRBV13
abundance: NA
CDR3nt: TGTGCCAGCAGCTTACAAGGTACCTACGAGCAGTACTTC
CDR3aa: CASSLQGTYEQYF

j_gene: TRBJ1-2
d_gene: TRBD1
v_gene: TRBV7-9
abundance: NA
CDR3nt: TGTGCCAGCAGCTTAGCAAACAGGGGGGAAGGCTACACCTTC
CDR3aa: CASSLANRGEGYTF

j_gene: TRBJ2-3
d_gene: NA
v_gene: TRBV28
abundance: NA
CDR3nt: TGTGCCAGCAGTAACTGGACTATAAGCACAGATACGCAGTATTTT
CDR3aa: CASSNWTISTDTQYF

j_gene: TRBJ2-7
d_gene: NA
v_gene: TRBV4-1
abundance: NA
CDR3nt: TGCGCCAGCAGCCAAGAAGACAGGAACTACGAGCAGTACTTC
CDR3aa: CASSQEDRNYEQYF

j_gene: TRBJ2-3
d_gene: TRBD1
v_gene: TRBV9
abundance: NA
CDR3nt: TGTGCCAGCGGGGGTTGGACAGGGGACACAGATACGCAGTATTTT
CDR3aa: CASGGWTGDTDTQYF

j_gene: TRBJ1-2
d_gene: NA
v_gene: TRBV11-2
abundance: NA
CDR3nt: TGTGCCAGCAGGTCGTTGGGGGCGGGTGGCTACACCTTC
CDR3aa: CASRSLGAGGYTF

j_gene: TRBJ1-1
d_gene: NA
v_gene: TRBV6-5
abundance: NA
CDR3nt: TGTGCCAGCAGTTACGCGGGGGGAGGCACTGAAGCTTTCTTT
CDR3aa: CASSYAGGGTEAFF

j_gene: TRBJ1-1
d_gene: NA
v_gene: TRBV13
abundance: NA
CDR3nt: TGTGCCAGCAGCGCGCATGTCTGGACAGACACTGAAGCTTTCTTT
CDR3aa: CASSAHVWTDTEAFF

j_gene: TRBJ2-5
d_gene: NA
v_gene: TRBV5-8
abundance: NA
CDR3nt: TGTGCCAGCAGCTCGTCCGGGCCGCAAGAGACCCAGTACTTC
CDR3aa: CASSSSGPQETQYF

j_gene: TRBJ2-7
d_gene: NA
v_gene: TRBV2
abundance: NA
CDR3nt: TGTGCCAGCAGTGTCGTCAGGTTAGGGCACGAGCAGTACTTC
CDR3aa: CASSVVRLGHEQYF

j_gene: TRBJ1-4
d_gene: TRBD1
v_gene: TRBV5-4
abundance: few
CDR3nt: TGTGCCAGCAGCTTGAAGGAGGGGGCGGGTGAAAAACTGTTTTTT
CDR3aa: CASSLKEGAGEKLFF

j_gene: TRBJ2-3
d_gene: TRBD2
v_gene: TRBV13
abundance: NA
CDR3nt: TGTGCCAGCAGCTTAGGATCTAGCGGGGGGTATGCAGATACGCAGTATTTT
CDR3aa: CASSLGSSGGYADTQYF

j_gene: TRBJ2-7
d_gene: NA
v_gene: TRBV7-7
abundance: many
CDR3nt: TGTGCTAGCAGCTTCAACCAGGGCTACGAGCAGTACTTC
CDR3aa: CASSFNQGYEQYF

j_gene: TRBJ1-1
d_gene: NA
v_gene: TRBV15
abundance: once
CDR3nt: TGTGCCACCAGCAGAGATGATACCCAGGGGCTGAACACTGAAGCTTTCTTT
CDR3aa: CATSRDDTQGLNTEAFF

j_gene: TRBJ2-7
d_gene: TRBD1
v_gene: TRBV28
abundance: once
CDR3nt: TGTGCCAGCAGGGTACAGGGGAGCTCCTACGAGCAGTACTTC
CDR3aa: CASRVQGSSYEQYF

j_gene: TRBJ2-1
d_gene: NA
v_gene: TRBV15
abundance: NA
CDR3nt: TGTGCCACCAGCAGAGAACTGAGCTCCTACAATGAGCAGTTCTTC
CDR3aa: CATSRELSSYNEQFF

j_gene: TRBJ2-1
d_gene: TRBD2
v_gene: TRBV6-4
abundance: NA
CDR3nt: TGTGCCAGCAGTGACGTTTTAACGCTAGCGGGGGGTTCTGAGCAGTTCTTC
CDR3aa: CASSDVLTLAGGSEQFF

j_gene: TRBJ1-5
d_gene: TRBD1
v_gene: TRBV4-1
abundance: few
CDR3nt: TGCGCCAGCAGCCCAGATTGGACAGGGGGCAATCAGCCCCAGCATTTT
CDR3aa: CASSPDWTGGNQPQHF

j_gene: TRBJ2-1
d_gene: TRBD2
v_gene: TRBV27
abundance: NA
CDR3nt: TGTGCCACCACTAGCGGGAGGCCCTCCACCAATGAGCAGTTCTTC
CDR3aa: CATTSGRPSTNEQFF

j_gene: TRBJ2-7
d_gene: NA
v_gene: TRBV7-9
abundance: once
CDR3nt: TGTGCCAGCAGCTTTCGAACGGGGGTGCTAGAGCAGTACTTC
CDR3aa: CASSFRTGVLEQYF

j_gene: TRBJ2-5
d_gene: NA
v_gene: TRBV9
abundance: once
CDR3nt: TGTGCCAGCAGCGTTGGGAAGGCCGAGACCCAGTACTTC
CDR3aa: CASSVGKAETQYF

j_gene: TRBJ2-3
d_gene: NA
v_gene: TRBV19
abundance: NA
CDR3nt: TGTGCCAGTAGATCAACAGATACGCAGTATTTT
CDR3aa: CASRSTDTQYF

j_gene: TRBJ1-4
d_gene: TRBD1
v_gene: TRBV5-1
abundance: NA
CDR3nt: TGCGCCAGCAGCGGAGGACAGGCCGAATCAACTAATGAAAAACTGTTTTTT
CDR3aa: CASSGGQAESTNEKLFF

j_gene: TRBJ1-5
d_gene: TRBD1
v_gene: TRBV4-1
abundance: NA
CDR3nt: TGCGCCAGCAGCCAACACGGGACAGGACACAATCAGCCCCAGCATTTT
CDR3aa: CASSQHGTGHNQPQHF

j_gene: TRBJ2-3
d_gene: NA
v_gene: TRBV2
abundance: NA
CDR3nt: TGTGCCAGCAGGCGACTAGTTCCAGATACGCAGTATTTT
CDR3aa: CASRRLVPDTQYF

j_gene: TRBJ1-5
d_gene: NA
v_gene: TRBV6-1
abundance: few
CDR3nt: TGTGCCAGCAGTGAATGGCACCATAGCAATCAGCCCCAGCATTTT
CDR3aa: CASSEWHHSNQPQHF

j_gene: TRBJ1-5
d_gene: NA
v_gene: TRBV30
abundance: NA
CDR3nt: TGTGCCTGGAGTGTATTCGGGGTAGATCAGCCCCAGCATTTT
CDR3aa: CAWSVFGVDQPQHF

j_gene: TRBJ2-7
d_gene: TRBD1
v_gene: TRBV13
abundance: NA
CDR3nt: TGTGCCAGCAGCTCAGGGGTCCCGGACAGGGCCTACGAGCAGTACTTC
CDR3aa: CASSSGVPDRAYEQYF

j_gene: TRBJ2-3
d_gene: NA
v_gene: TRBV7-6
abundance: NA
CDR3nt: TGTGCCAGCAGCCTAACAATTAGTGGGCGCACAGATACGCAGTATTTT
CDR3aa: CASSLTISGRTDTQYF

j_gene: TRBJ1-1
d_gene: TRBD1
v_gene: TRBV9
abundance: few
CDR3nt: TGTGCCAGCAACCCCGGGACAGACACTGAAGCTTTCTTT
CDR3aa: CASNPGTDTEAFF

j_gene: TRBJ2-7
d_gene: TRBD2
v_gene: TRBV7-8
abundance: NA
CDR3nt: TGTGCCAGCAGCTTAGCTAGCGGGGGGATCTACGAGCAGTACTTC
CDR3aa: CASSLASGGIYEQYF

j_gene: TRBJ1-4
d_gene: NA
v_gene: TRBV5-4
abundance: NA
CDR3nt: TGTGCCAGCAGCGAGGAAAGGGATGCTGAAAAACTGTTTTTT
CDR3aa: CASSEERDAEKLFF

j_gene: TRBJ2-1
d_gene: TRBD2
v_gene: TRBV5-6
abundance: NA
CDR3nt: TGTGCCAGCAGCGCGGGACTAGCGGGGTACAATGAGCAGTTCTTC
CDR3aa: CASSAGLAGYNEQFF

j_gene: TRBJ2-1
d_gene: NA
v_gene: TRBV2
abundance: NA
CDR3nt: TGTGCCAGTCTCTTAGCTAGCTCCTACAATGAGCAGTTCTTC
CDR3aa: CASLLASSYNEQFF

j_gene: TRBJ2-1
d_gene: NA
v_gene: TRBV4-1
abundance: NA
CDR3nt: TGCGCCAGCAGCCAAGATTATAGCGACTCCTACAATGAGCAGTTCTTC
CDR3aa: CASSQDYSDSYNEQFF

j_gene: TRBJ2-7
d_gene: TRBD1
v_gene: TRBV19
abundance: NA
CDR3nt: TGTGCCAGTAGTATAGCCGGGACAGACGAGCAGTACTTC
CDR3aa: CASSIAGTDEQYF

j_gene: TRBJ1-5
d_gene: TRBD1
v_gene: TRBV11-2
abundance: once
CDR3nt: TGTGCCAGCAGCTTATGGACAGGCCAGCCCCAGCATTTT
CDR3aa: CASSLWTGQPQHF

j_gene: TRBJ2-1
d_gene: NA
v_gene: TRBV4-1
abundance: NA
CDR3nt: TGCGCCAGCAGCCAAGTTATTCTCGGGGTTGGAACAAATGAGCAGTTCTTC
CDR3aa: CASSQVILGVGTNEQFF